This T cell receptor beta chain was found in a study of CD8 T cells in ankylosing spondylitis. The study, taken as a whole, reports: Clones that were linked to disease were CD8+ and were relatively rare in peripheral blood. Reports say disease-linked clones showed up significantly more in matched ankylosing spondylitis synovial fluid. Earlier reports found some motif variants in synovial fluid and blood in reactive arthritis.

Each CDR3 protein is one row after TCRdb ran MiXCR on the 5' RACE reads. Of around 300,000 distinct CDR3 sequences listed, roughly 20% are singletons. At least ten counts were recorded for this clonotype. Its antigen is undetermined. This CDR3 region has 14 residues. The junction had 4 bases not matched to a gene; V was cut back by 2 bases and J by 7 bases. Germline values: CDR1 DFQATT, CDR2 SNEGSKA (reference sequence). The source of this sequence is a female donor with ankylosing spondylitis or in good health (not recorded which). This chain connects TRBV20-1 to TRBJ2-4, with 11 positions matching TRBD1. The sequenced material came from blood, either unsorted or a sorted T cell fraction (not recorded which). This CDR3 reads CSARSGQGVNIQYF. CDR3 sequence (DNA): TGCAGTGCTAGATCGGGACAGGGGGTTAACATTCAGTACTTC.